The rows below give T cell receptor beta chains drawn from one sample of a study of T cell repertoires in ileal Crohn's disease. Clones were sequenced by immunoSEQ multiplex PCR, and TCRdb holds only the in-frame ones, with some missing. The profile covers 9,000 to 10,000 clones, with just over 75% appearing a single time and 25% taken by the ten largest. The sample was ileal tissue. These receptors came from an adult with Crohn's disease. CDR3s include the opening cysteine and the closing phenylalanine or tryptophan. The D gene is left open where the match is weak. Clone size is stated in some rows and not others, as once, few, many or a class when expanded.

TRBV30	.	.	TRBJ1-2	TGTGCCTGGAGTCCCCAGGGATCCTATGGCTACACCTTC	CAWSPQGSYGYTF
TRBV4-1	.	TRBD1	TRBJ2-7	TGCGCCAGCAGCCGAATGGACAGGGGGACGTACGAGCAGTACTTC	CASSRMDRGTYEQYF
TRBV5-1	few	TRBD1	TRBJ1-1	TGCGCCAGCAGCTCAACCATGCAGGGGGCGCGGACTGAAGCTTTCTTT	CASSSTMQGARTEAFF
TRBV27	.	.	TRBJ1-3	TGTGCCAGCACTCGCTCTGGAAACACCATATATTTT	CASTRSGNTIYF
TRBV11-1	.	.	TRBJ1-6	TGTGCCAGCAGCCTCAGCACGAGGGAAAATTCACCCCTCCACTTT	CASSLSTRENSPLHF
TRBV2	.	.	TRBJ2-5	TGTGCCAGCAGTGTACAGGGTCGGGAGACCCAGTACTTC	CASSVQGRETQYF
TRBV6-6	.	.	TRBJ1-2	TGTGCCAGCAGCCCGGGAGCAGGCTCTGGCTACACCTTC	CASSPGAGSGYTF
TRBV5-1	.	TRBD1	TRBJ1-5	TGCGCCAGCAGCCTGACAGGGGGTGATGATCAGCCCCAGCATTTT	CASSLTGGDDQPQHF
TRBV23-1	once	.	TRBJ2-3	TGCGCCAGCAGTCACCCAAACCCGGCAGATACGCAGTATTTT	CASSHPNPADTQYF
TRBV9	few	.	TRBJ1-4	TGTGCCAGCAGTCTAGGGGCAGGGGAGGAAAAACTGTTTTTT	CASSLGAGEEKLFF
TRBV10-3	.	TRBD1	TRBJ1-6	TGTGCCATCAGTGACAGGGGGCTGGATTCACCCCTCCACTTT	CAISDRGLDSPLHF
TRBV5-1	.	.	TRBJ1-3	TGCGCCAGCAGCTTGCAGGGTCCAGGGCTGGACTCTGGAAACACCATATATTTT	CASSLQGPGLDSGNTIYF
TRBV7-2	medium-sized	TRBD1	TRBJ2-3	TGTGCCAGCAGCTTAGTAGCCCAGGGGGCAGATACGCAGTATTTT	CASSLVAQGADTQYF
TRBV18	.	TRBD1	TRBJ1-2	TGTGCCAGCTCACCACCGGGGCAGGGGGCAAATCTCGGCGGTGGCTACACCTTC	CASSPPGQGANLGGGYTF
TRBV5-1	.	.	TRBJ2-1	TGCGCCAGCAGCTTCCGGGACAATGAGCAGTTCTTC	CASSFRDNEQFF
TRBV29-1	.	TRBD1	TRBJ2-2	TGCAGCGTCAGAAACCCGGACAGGAGCACCGGGGAGCTGTTTTTT	CSVRNPDRSTGELFF
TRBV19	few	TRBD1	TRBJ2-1	TGTGCCAGTAGTACGACAGGGGGGGACTTAGCGGGCCTTTACAATGAGCAGTTCTTC	CASSTTGGDLAGLYNEQFF
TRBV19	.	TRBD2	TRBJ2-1	TGTGCCAGTAGTTCGAGCGGGAGGGCCAATGAGCAGTTCTTC	CASSSSGRANEQFF
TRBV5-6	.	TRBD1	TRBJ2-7	TGTGCCAGCAGCTTGGTAGGTCCGGGACAGGAGCAGTACTTC	CASSLVGPGQEQYF
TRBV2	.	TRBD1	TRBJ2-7	TGTGCCAGCAGAGGACAGGGGCTCCCCTCCTACGAGCAGTACTTC	CASRGQGLPSYEQYF
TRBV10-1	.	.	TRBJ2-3	TGCGCCAGCAGTGAGACTGAGGCGGGCACAGATACGCAGTATTTT	CASSETEAGTDTQYF
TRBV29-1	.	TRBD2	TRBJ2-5	TGCAGCGCCCTGGGACTAGTGGAGACCCAGTACTTC	CSALGLVETQYF
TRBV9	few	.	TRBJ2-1	TGTGCCAGCAGCGTACTGGCAGGGGGGCGGTCCAATGAGCAGTTCTTC	CASSVLAGGRSNEQFF
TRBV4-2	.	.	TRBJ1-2	TGTGCCAGCAGCCCCCCCGACGGGATTGTACATGGCTACACCTTC	CASSPPDGIVHGYTF
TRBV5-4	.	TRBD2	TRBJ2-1	TGTGCCAGCAGCTCCGCGACGGGGGGAAATGAGCAGTTCTTC	CASSSATGGNEQFF
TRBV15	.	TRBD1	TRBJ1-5	TGTGCCACCAGCCTGGACAGGGGGTTGAGCAATCAGCCCCAGCATTTT	CATSLDRGLSNQPQHF
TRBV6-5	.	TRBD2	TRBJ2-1	TGTGCCAGCAGAACACTAGCGGGGTACTACAATGAGCAGTTCTTC	CASRTLAGYYNEQFF